This is a list of T cell receptor beta chains from one sample in a study of early T cells in non-severe SARS-CoV-2 infection. TCRdb independently ran MiXCR on the 5' RACE reads; one entry per CDR3 protein. The sample shows over 50,000 distinct CDR3 sequences, approximately 12% of them seen only once. Sequenced sample: whole blood. These receptors came from an adult who was a healthcare worker with PCR-confirmed SARS-CoV-2 infection or an uninfected control (not recorded which). Both conserved end residues are part of each CDR3.

v_call: TRBV13; cdr3_aa: CASSGRDEQYF
v_call: TRBV27; cdr3_aa: CASSPPALHSYNEQFF
v_call: TRBV20-1; cdr3_aa: CSARRGAGGSPLHF
v_call: TRBV5-1; cdr3_aa: CASSGTVTYEQYF
v_call: TRBV20-1; cdr3_aa: CSAVRDPSTGELFF
v_call: TRBV12-3/TRBV12-4; cdr3_aa: CASSPNGSGANVLTF
v_call: TRBV27; cdr3_aa: CASMGLAKNIQNF
v_call: TRBV6-2/TRBV6-3; cdr3_aa: CASSYDYEQYF
v_call: TRBV5-1; cdr3_aa: CASSLAQVITDTQYF
v_call: TRBV6-6; cdr3_aa: CASSYSSQDKETQYF
v_call: TRBV11-1; cdr3_aa: CASSSTEILNTEAFF
v_call: TRBV28; cdr3_aa: CASQSWGAGKETQYF
v_call: TRBV18; cdr3_aa: CASSATGPGTSRHEQYF
v_call: TRBV28; cdr3_aa: CASGTLSGDYTDTQYF
v_call: TRBV11-2; cdr3_aa: CASSLSSGAKTQYF
v_call: TRBV7-8; cdr3_aa: CASSQGGGTGGSVQYF
v_call: TRBV9; cdr3_aa: CASSVGGQYNSPLHF